One and the same sample provided the 31 T cell receptor beta chains below, sequenced in a study of T cell responses to AZD1222 COVID-19 vaccine. Clones were sequenced by immunoSEQ multiplex PCR, and TCRdb holds only the in-frame ones, with some missing. The table has 100,000 to 150,000 clones, approximately 88% seen once; the top ten hold around 30%. Sequenced here: peripheral blood, sampled on day 0 of AZD1222 vaccination. The receptors stem from an adult in good health.

This chain joins TRBV27 and TRBJ1-1, with TRBD1 identical over 7 bases. The CDR3 covers 14 residues. Trimming removed 3 bases from V and 4 bases from J; junction bases left unmatched: 5. Germline lookup yields CDR1 MNHEY and CDR2 SMNVEV (reference sequence). DNA for the CDR3: TGTGCCAGCAGTTTGAGGCAGGGGGTCACTGAAGCTTTCTTT. Its protein is CASSLRQGVTEAFF.

CDR3 sequence (DNA): TGCGCCAGCACCGCCGGGACGGGCCTTGGAGGCTACACCTTC. This gives the protein CASTAGTGLGGYTF. The chain carries TRBV5-1 and TRBJ1-2; D may be TRBD1 (5 bases). V was shortened by 6 bases and J by 8 bases, with 20 bases between the two germline ends. From germline, CDR1 is SGHRS and CDR2 YFSETQ. The CDR3 has 14 residues.

The CDR3 sequence is CASSLETNQPQHF. In DNA, the CDR3 is TGTGCCAGCAGCTTAGAGACTAATCAGCCCCAGCATTTT. The chain joins TRBV11-2 to TRBJ1-5; D remains ambiguous. The CDR3 runs to 13 residues. Trimming removed 0 bases at V and 4 bases at J, with 4 bases between. The germline V gene has CDR1 SGHAT and CDR2 FQNNGV.

The rearrangement links TRBV28 to TRBJ1-1, with D perhaps TRBD1 (6 bases). Germline V gene lookup returns CDR1 MDHEN and CDR2 SYDVKM. The V gene lost 0 bases and the J gene lost 0 bases, with 8 bases spanning the gap. The CDR3 has 15 amino acids. The CDR3 here is CASSLWTGMNTEAFF. The CDR3 region has the DNA TGTGCCAGCAGTTTATGGACAGGCATGAACACTGAAGCTTTCTTT.

The chain couples TRBV28 to TRBJ1-2; D is unclear. V lost 6 bases and J lost 2, with 4 bases in between. The CDR3 is 11 residues long. The germline gives CDR1 MDHEN, CDR2 SYDVKM. The CDR3 sequence is CASSPNYGYTF. In DNA, the CDR3 is TGTGCCAGCAGCCCGAACTATGGCTACACCTTC.

The chain recombines TRBV15 with TRBJ1-6; D not resolved. CDR3 size: 16 residues. The germline V gene encodes CDR1 LNHNV and CDR2 YYDKDF (reference sequence). V dropped 0 bases and J dropped 7 bases, with 13 bases sitting between them. The CDR3 loop is CATSRDLAPSNSPLHF. CDR3 bases: TGTGCCACCAGCAGAGACCTGGCCCCGAGCAATTCACCCCTCCACTTT.

This clone was seen a few times. CDR3 loop: CASRPGQGAWSPLHF. The CDR3 bases are TGTGCCAGCAGACCGGGACAGGGGGCATGGTCACCCCTCCACTTT. The chain links TRBV11-2 to TRBJ1-6; 12 bases fit TRBD1. The CDR3 is 15 residues long. CDR1 SGHAT and CDR2 FQNNGV come from the germline V gene. The V segment lost 6 bases and the J segment 10 bases; nucleotides outside the gene matches: 7.

The chain combines TRBV19 with TRBJ1-1; D ambiguous. The CDR3 totals 13 residues. V was pared by 5 bases and J by 1 base, with 8 bases between. Germline values: CDR1 LNHDA, CDR2 SQIVND (reference sequence). The CDR3 nucleotides read TGTGCCAGTAGTTTTGGCAGGAACACTGAAGCTTTCTTT. Its translation is CASSFGRNTEAFF.

This rearrangement joins TRBV5-1 to TRBJ2-1; 9 nucleotides match TRBD1. The ends lost 0 bases at V and 7 bases at J; junction bases unmatched: 2. Germline V gene sequence: CDR1 SGHRS, CDR2 YFSETQ. The CDR3 length is 14 residues. Here the CDR3 reads CASSLVQGANEQFF. CDR3 sequence (DNA): TGCGCCAGCAGCTTGGTACAGGGGGCTAATGAGCAGTTCTTC.

The chain couples TRBV7-2 to TRBJ1-1; the D is unclear. The CDR3 is made up of 16 amino acids. The V end was cut by 0 bases, the J end by 0 bases, with 11 bases between. The germline V gene encodes CDR1 SGHTA and CDR2 FQGNSA. The CDR3 protein is CASSLAIGRLNTEAFF. The CDR3 DNA follows: TGTGCCAGCAGCTTAGCGATAGGTCGGTTGAACACTGAAGCTTTCTTT.

This chain connects TRBV6-5 to TRBJ2-7; possibly TRBD1 for D (5 bases). Germline CDR1 and CDR2: MNHEY and SVGAGI. V dropped 7 bases and J dropped 9 bases, with 19 bases sitting between them. The CDR3 sequence is 13 residues long. The CDR3 nucleotides are TGTGCCAGCACTCCACCCCACCAGGGTTGGCAGTACTTC. It yields the protein CASTPPHQGWQYF.

This chain connects TRBV4-1 to TRBJ2-1; D might be TRBD2 (5 bases). Trimming stripped 0 bases from V and 3 bases from J, with 9 bases between. CDR3 length equals 15 residues. The germline V gene has CDR1 MGHRA and CDR2 YSYEKL. As DNA, the CDR3 is TGCGCCAGCAGCCAAGAACTAGTAGGCTACAATGAGCAGTTCTTC. Its translation: CASSQELVGYNEQFF.

The chain joins TRBV9 to TRBJ1-6, with D perhaps TRBD1 (5 bases). Per the germline V gene, CDR1 is SGDLS and CDR2 is YYNGEE. The CDR3 loop spans 17 amino acids. Trimming left V 3 bases short and J 0 bases short, with 13 bases between. CDR3 sequence: CASSADILSSYNSPLHF. The CDR3 DNA reads TGTGCCAGCAGCGCGGACATACTAAGCTCCTATAATTCACCCCTCCACTTT.

The chain is built from TRBV7-9 and TRBJ2-7, with D perhaps matching TRBD1 (6 bases). Germline V gives CDR1 SEHNR, CDR2 FQNEAQ (reference sequence). Trimming removed 5 bases from V and 2 bases from J, with 13 bases in between. This CDR3 is 14 amino acids long. In DNA form, the CDR3 reads TGTGCCAGCAGCCCGAACAGGGTTCCCTACGAGCAGTACTTC. Its protein product is CASSPNRVPYEQYF.

This clone has a single count. The V call is TRBV21-1, the J call TRBJ2-7; TRBD1, the table's D call, was not compared with the DNA. TRBV21-1 is given as a pseudogene. The CDR3 totals 15 residues. CDR3: CASSKCTSGWIEQYF. In DNA form, the CDR3 reads TGTGCCAGCAGCAAATGTACGTCAGGGTGGATCGAGCAGTACTTC.

This clone came up a few times. This rearrangement joins TRBV11-2 to TRBJ2-2, with 8 positions matching TRBD2. The CDR3 runs to 19 residues. V dropped 6 bases and J dropped 9; count of bases not matched to a gene: 24. CDR1 is SGHAT and CDR2 is FQNNGV in the germline V gene. CDR3 amino acids: CASSKERVGSGSEGRELFF. The CDR3 coding sequence is TGTGCCAGCAGTAAAGAAAGGGTCGGGAGCGGGAGTGAGGGAAGGGAGCTGTTTTTT.

The chain joins TRBV5-4 to TRBJ2-1; TRBD2 agrees at 8 bases. The CDR3 contains 15 residues. Unmatched junction bases numbered 6, after V lost 0 bases and J lost 7 bases. Germline V CDR1 and CDR2: SGHNT, YYREEE (reference sequence). Here the CDR3 reads CASSLEAGVNNEQFF. CDR3 DNA sequence: TGTGCCAGCAGCTTGGAAGCGGGGGTGAATAATGAGCAGTTCTTC.

The table lists this clone with a count of one. This sequence joins TRBV18 and TRBJ2-5, with D perhaps matching TRBD2 (5 bases). CDR3 length: 16 amino acids. Germline CDR1 and CDR2: KGHSH and LQKENI. With 3 bases removed from V and 5 bases from J, the gap between germline ends came to 19 bases. The CDR3 DNA reads as TGTGCCAGCTCACCGCGGACTGATTTAGTTTGGGAGACCCAGTACTTC. Its translation is CASSPRTDLVWETQYF.

J is TRBJ2-5 and V is TRBV3-1 (or the pseudogene TRBV3-2), with D tentatively TRBD1 or TRBD2 (7 bases each). The CDR3 sequence is 15 residues long. The V gene's germline CDR1 is LGHDT and CDR2 YNNKEL (reference sequence). V was cut by 4 bases and J by 5 bases, with 17 bases left in between. The CDR3 protein is CASSPQGGGGETQYF. CDR3 nucleotides: TGTGCCAGCAGCCCTCAGGGAGGGGGCGGCGAGACCCAGTACTTC.

The chain combines TRBV28 with TRBJ2-5; 11 bases fit TRBD1. V lost 4 bases, J lost 4 bases, and 5 bases stayed unmatched. CDR3 length: 15 amino acids. Germline V gives CDR1 MDHEN, CDR2 SYDVKM. As DNA, the CDR3 is TGTGCCAGCAGTTCCGCCGGGACAGGGGGAGAGACCCAGTACTTC. Protein: CASSSAGTGGETQYF.

The CDR3 here is CASRGSEAFF. The CDR3 DNA sequence: TGTGCCAGCAGAGGTTCAGAAGCTTTCTTT. V and J are TRBV2 and TRBJ1-1, with D unclear. CDR1 and CDR2 from the germline V gene are SNHLY and FYNNEI. CDR3 length: 10 amino acids. Trimming took 6 bases from V and 8 from J, leaving 7 bases between them.

The gene calls are TRBV20-1 and TRBJ1-4; possible D gene TRBD1, 5 bases. V dropped 3 bases and J dropped 4 bases, with 9 bases sitting between them. The CDR3 has 13 amino acids. Germline CDR1 reads DFQATT; CDR2 reads SNEGSKA (reference sequence). The DNA for the CDR3 is TGCAGTGCTAGTGAGACAGTTAATGAAAAACTGTTTTTT. Protein sequence: CSASETVNEKLFF.

This clone was seen a few times. The CDR3 DNA follows: TGTGCCAGCAGTTTACAGCGGCATACGCAGTATTTT. As protein: CASSLQRHTQYF. V gene TRBV12-3 or TRBV12-4 combines with J gene TRBJ2-3, with D possibly matching TRBD2 (5 bases). The CDR3 runs to 12 residues. Between the trimmed V and J ends, which lost 2 bases and 7 bases, there was a span of 7 bases.

The gene calls are TRBV2 and TRBJ1-2; D not certain. In germline, CDR1 is SNHLY, CDR2 FYNNEI. V was pared by 6 bases and J by 6 bases, with 11 bases between. The CDR3 runs to 12 residues. The CDR3 DNA is TGTGCCAGCAGCCCAGAGAAGAATGGCTACACCTTC. Protein sequence: CASSPEKNGYTF.

J is TRBJ1-6 and V is TRBV6-2 or TRBV6-3; no clear D gene. Germline V gene sequence: CDR1 MNHEY, CDR2 SVGEGT. The V end lost 2 bases, the J end lost 6 bases, and 5 bases lay between the germline ends. The CDR3 loop spans 13 amino acids. The CDR3 DNA reads TGTGCCAGCAGTTACAGGTCTAATTCACCCCTCCACTTT. This translates into CASSYRSNSPLHF.

The chain links TRBV3-1 (or the pseudogene TRBV3-2) to TRBJ1-2; TRBD1 agrees at 7 bases. V was clipped by 1 base and J by 7 bases; unmatched bases: 3. Germline CDR1 LGHDT, CDR2 YNNKEL (reference sequence). The CDR3 is made up of 13 amino acids. The CDR3 spells CASSQGQGSGYTF. The CDR3 nucleotides are TGTGCCAGCAGCCAAGGACAGGGCAGTGGCTACACCTTC.

The chain couples TRBV18 to TRBJ1-2; 7 nucleotides agree with TRBD1. The V segment lost 2 bases and the J segment 4 bases; nucleotides outside the gene matches: 7. The CDR3 sequence is 15 residues long. The germline V gene encodes CDR1 KGHSH and CDR2 LQKENI. CDR3 in amino acids: CASSPTTGLSYGYTF. The DNA for the CDR3 is TGTGCCAGCTCACCAACGACAGGGTTAAGCTATGGCTACACCTTC.

The V gene is TRBV6-6, the J gene TRBJ1-2; no clear D. The germline V gene has CDR1 MNHNY and CDR2 SVGAGI (reference sequence). Trimming took off 4 bases at V and 7 bases at J, with 13 bases between the two ends. The CDR3 loop spans 13 amino acids. CDR3 protein: CASSFSVGGGYTF. The CDR3 DNA reads TGTGCCAGCAGTTTCTCAGTGGGTGGTGGCTACACCTTC.

This clone was seen only a few times. V gene TRBV7-2 combines with J gene TRBJ2-2; D is unclear. CDR3 length: 14 residues. V was trimmed by 3 bases and J by 5 bases, leaving 10 bases between them. CDR1 is SGHTA and CDR2 is FQGNSA in the germline V gene. The CDR3 DNA follows: TGTGCCAGCAGCTTGATAGGCCGGACCGGGGAGCTGTTTTTT. Protein sequence: CASSLIGRTGELFF. The whole variable domain, filled in from reference TRBV7-2 and TRBJ2-2, reads GAGVSQSPSNKVTEKGKDVELRCDPISGHTALYWYRQSLGQGLEFLIYFQGNSAPDKSGLPSDRFSAERTGGSVSTLTIQRTQQEDSAVYLCASSLIGRTGELFFGEGSRLTVL.

The chain couples TRBV7-2 to TRBJ1-1, with no clear D. Trimming left V 5 bases short and J 3 bases short, with 7 bases between. Germline CDR1 SGHTA, CDR2 FQGNSA. This CDR3 has 12 amino acids. In DNA form, the CDR3 reads TGTGCCAGCAGCACGAGCTACACTGAAGCTTTCTTT. It encodes CASSTSYTEAFF.

The table lists this clone with a count of one. The V and J genes are TRBV11-2 and TRBJ1-5; D might be TRBD1 (6 bases). Germline CDR1 is SGHAT and CDR2 is FQNNGV. The length of the CDR3 is 14 residues. V lost 4 bases and J 3 bases, leaving 10 bases between the germline ends. The CDR3 DNA sequence: TGTGCCAGCAGCTCAGGACAGTTCAATCAGCCCCAGCATTTT. Protein sequence: CASSSGQFNQPQHF.